The TCR beta chain under discussion was sequenced for a study of beta chain features in type 1 diabetes. For the study at large: In age, gender and cell yields, patients were similar to healthy donors.

Since all of the isolated RNA was reverse transcribed, expressed TCRB transcripts were what got sequenced. Repertoires were generated with immunoSEQ multiplex PCR, while TCRdb's copy carries only in-frame clones and drops some. The sample has about 40,000 clones; 50% to 75% are singletons. Per donor, one heparinised blood draw averaged about 116 mL. A word on this clone: What it recognizes is unknown.

From germline, CDR1 is SEHNR and CDR2 FQNEAQ (reference sequence). The CDR3 totals 12 residues. V was clipped by 5 bases and J by 8 bases, with 12 bases between them. Study findings and constraints: PCR might favor shorter templates, equally in patients and controls.

This rearrangement joins TRBV7-9 to TRBJ1-2, with a possible D match to TRBD1 (6 bases). Sequenced sample: Tregs from blood. The receptor comes from a woman between 25 and 40 years old in good health. CDR3 residues: CASSITGFGYTF. The CDR3 coding sequence is TGTGCCAGCAGCATCACAGGGTTCGGCTACACCTTC.